This entry lists 11 T cell receptor beta chains sequenced from one sample in a study of T cells in Graves' hyperthyroidism and ophthalmopathy. TCR beta CDR3 regions were amplified from RNA transcripts. In the first-round RT-PCR of the TCR CDR3, the HTBI primer set was used. TCRdb redid the calling of the multiplex PCR reads with MiXCR, one entry per CDR3 protein. Here the sample spans around 760,000 distinct CDR3 sequences, 35% being singletons. The sequenced sample consisted of blood. Receptor source: a woman aged 40 to 49 with Graves' hyperthyroidism.

This clonotype was counted many times. The chain couples TRBV15 to TRBJ2-7, with 9 bases aligning to TRBD2. Germline assignment: CDR1 LNHNV and CDR2 YYDKDF (reference sequence). J was trimmed by 0 bases and V by 0 bases; bases with no gene match: 6. The CDR3 has 17 residues. CDR3: CATSRDGSSGDSYEQYF. In nucleotides, the CDR3 is TGTGCCACCAGCAGAGATGGGTCTAGCGGGGACTCCTACGAGCAGTACTTC. Based on the CDR3 plus reference TRBV15 and TRBJ2-7, the full variable domain is DAMVIQNPRYQVTQFGKPVTLSCSQTLNHNVMYWYQQKSSQAPKLLFHYYDKDFNNEADTPDNFQSRRPNTSFCFLDIRSPGLGDTAMYLCATSRDGSSGDSYEQYFGPGTRLTVT.

Points on this clonotype: Germline and junction disagree at one end, which may indicate a read error. V gene TRBV6-5 combines with J gene TRBJ2-2; no firm D call. This CDR3 contains 14 residues. From germline, CDR1 is MNHEY and CDR2 SVGAGI. For the CDR3, the DNA is TGTGCCATCAGTTACACTGAGTTTACCGGGGAGCTGTTTTTT. Its protein is CAISYTEFTGELFF.

This clonotype showed up just once. The rearrangement links TRBV2 to TRBJ1-5; 8 bases align to TRBD1. Per the germline V gene, CDR1 is SNHLY and CDR2 is FYNNEI. J lost 5 bases, V lost 11 bases, and 14 bases had no gene match. The CDR3 has 15 amino acids. The CDR3 region has the DNA TGTGCCTGGAGTGTAGGGACAGGCCTTGATCAGCCCCAGCATTTT. Translating it yields CAWSVGTGLDQPQHF.

This clonotype was counted ten times or more. The chain employs TRBV7-2 and TRBJ2-5; TRBD1 might be the D (6 bases). V shed 0 bases and J shed 5 bases, with 10 bases lying between them. CDR1 SGHTA and CDR2 FQGNSA come from the germline V gene. This CDR3 has 14 amino acids. In DNA, the CDR3 is TGTGCCAGCAGCTTAGCCCAGAGGGGGGAGACCCAGTACTTC. The encoded protein is CASSLAQRGETQYF.

CDR3: CASSEGVGVGNTIYF. The CDR3 DNA is TGTGCCAGCAGTGAAGGGGTGGGGGTAGGAAACACCATATATTTT. J is TRBJ1-3 and V is TRBV6-2 or TRBV6-3, with D possibly TRBD1 on 5 matching bases. The germline V gene has CDR1 MNHEY and CDR2 SVGEGT. This CDR3 contains 15 residues. V was shortened by 5 bases and J by 4 bases, with 15 bases between the two germline ends.

This chain uses TRBV25-1 with TRBJ1-2; 7 nucleotides align to TRBD1. With 4 bases clipped from V and 0 bases from J, the junction kept 8 bases outside the gene matches. The CDR3 totals 16 residues. CDR1 is MGHDK and CDR2 is SYGVNS in the germline V gene. The CDR3: CASSARGTETNYGYTF. The CDR3 nucleotides are TGTGCCAGCAGTGCTAGAGGGACAGAAACTAACTATGGCTACACCTTC.

J is TRBJ1-2 and V is TRBV6-5; TRBD1 matches 7 bases. V shed 6 bases, J shed 4 bases, and the junction held 11 bases outside the gene matches. The V gene's germline CDR1 is MNHEY and CDR2 SVGAGI. There are 15 residues in the CDR3. DNA of the CDR3: TGTGCCAGCAGAGACCCGGGACAGATCTCCTATGGCTACACCTTC. The encoded protein is CASRDPGQISYGYTF.

The chain uses TRBV6-5 and TRBJ2-1; TRBD1 agrees at 9 bases. The CDR3 totals 15 residues. Germline assignment: CDR1 MNHEY and CDR2 SVGAGI. V shed 4 bases, J shed 8 bases, and the junction held 9 bases outside the gene matches. The CDR3: CASSFNRGQGHEQFF. DNA of the CDR3: TGTGCCAGCAGTTTCAATCGTGGACAGGGGCATGAGCAGTTCTTC.

This sequence joins TRBV7-9 and TRBJ1-2, with a weak D call TRBD1 (6 bases). This CDR3 contains 12 residues. Trimming took off 6 bases at V and 4 bases at J, with 9 bases between the two ends. Germline V gene sequence: CDR1 SEHNR, CDR2 FQNEAQ (reference sequence). The CDR3 DNA reads TGTGCCAGCAGGACAGGCCGCTATGGCTACACCTTC. Encoded protein: CASRTGRYGYTF.

As for this clonotype: Germline is not matched at one junction end, which may reflect a read error. V is TRBV29-1 and J is TRBJ1-2; a possible D gene is TRBD1 (5 bases). CDR1 SQVTM and CDR2 ANQGSEA come from the germline V gene. The CDR3 is made up of 12 amino acids. For the CDR3, the DNA is TGCAGCGTTGAAGCGACCGGGGCTGGCTACGCCTTC. Its translation: CSVEATGAGYAF.

The chain carries TRBV10-3 and TRBJ1-2; TRBD1 agrees at 7 bases. V shed 6 bases, J shed 6 bases, and the junction held 7 bases outside the gene matches. CDR1 and CDR2 from the germline V gene are ENHRY and SYGVKD. CDR3 length: 13 residues. This CDR3 is CAISETGSHGYTF. The CDR3 region has the DNA TGTGCCATCAGCGAGACAGGGAGTCATGGCTACACCTTC.